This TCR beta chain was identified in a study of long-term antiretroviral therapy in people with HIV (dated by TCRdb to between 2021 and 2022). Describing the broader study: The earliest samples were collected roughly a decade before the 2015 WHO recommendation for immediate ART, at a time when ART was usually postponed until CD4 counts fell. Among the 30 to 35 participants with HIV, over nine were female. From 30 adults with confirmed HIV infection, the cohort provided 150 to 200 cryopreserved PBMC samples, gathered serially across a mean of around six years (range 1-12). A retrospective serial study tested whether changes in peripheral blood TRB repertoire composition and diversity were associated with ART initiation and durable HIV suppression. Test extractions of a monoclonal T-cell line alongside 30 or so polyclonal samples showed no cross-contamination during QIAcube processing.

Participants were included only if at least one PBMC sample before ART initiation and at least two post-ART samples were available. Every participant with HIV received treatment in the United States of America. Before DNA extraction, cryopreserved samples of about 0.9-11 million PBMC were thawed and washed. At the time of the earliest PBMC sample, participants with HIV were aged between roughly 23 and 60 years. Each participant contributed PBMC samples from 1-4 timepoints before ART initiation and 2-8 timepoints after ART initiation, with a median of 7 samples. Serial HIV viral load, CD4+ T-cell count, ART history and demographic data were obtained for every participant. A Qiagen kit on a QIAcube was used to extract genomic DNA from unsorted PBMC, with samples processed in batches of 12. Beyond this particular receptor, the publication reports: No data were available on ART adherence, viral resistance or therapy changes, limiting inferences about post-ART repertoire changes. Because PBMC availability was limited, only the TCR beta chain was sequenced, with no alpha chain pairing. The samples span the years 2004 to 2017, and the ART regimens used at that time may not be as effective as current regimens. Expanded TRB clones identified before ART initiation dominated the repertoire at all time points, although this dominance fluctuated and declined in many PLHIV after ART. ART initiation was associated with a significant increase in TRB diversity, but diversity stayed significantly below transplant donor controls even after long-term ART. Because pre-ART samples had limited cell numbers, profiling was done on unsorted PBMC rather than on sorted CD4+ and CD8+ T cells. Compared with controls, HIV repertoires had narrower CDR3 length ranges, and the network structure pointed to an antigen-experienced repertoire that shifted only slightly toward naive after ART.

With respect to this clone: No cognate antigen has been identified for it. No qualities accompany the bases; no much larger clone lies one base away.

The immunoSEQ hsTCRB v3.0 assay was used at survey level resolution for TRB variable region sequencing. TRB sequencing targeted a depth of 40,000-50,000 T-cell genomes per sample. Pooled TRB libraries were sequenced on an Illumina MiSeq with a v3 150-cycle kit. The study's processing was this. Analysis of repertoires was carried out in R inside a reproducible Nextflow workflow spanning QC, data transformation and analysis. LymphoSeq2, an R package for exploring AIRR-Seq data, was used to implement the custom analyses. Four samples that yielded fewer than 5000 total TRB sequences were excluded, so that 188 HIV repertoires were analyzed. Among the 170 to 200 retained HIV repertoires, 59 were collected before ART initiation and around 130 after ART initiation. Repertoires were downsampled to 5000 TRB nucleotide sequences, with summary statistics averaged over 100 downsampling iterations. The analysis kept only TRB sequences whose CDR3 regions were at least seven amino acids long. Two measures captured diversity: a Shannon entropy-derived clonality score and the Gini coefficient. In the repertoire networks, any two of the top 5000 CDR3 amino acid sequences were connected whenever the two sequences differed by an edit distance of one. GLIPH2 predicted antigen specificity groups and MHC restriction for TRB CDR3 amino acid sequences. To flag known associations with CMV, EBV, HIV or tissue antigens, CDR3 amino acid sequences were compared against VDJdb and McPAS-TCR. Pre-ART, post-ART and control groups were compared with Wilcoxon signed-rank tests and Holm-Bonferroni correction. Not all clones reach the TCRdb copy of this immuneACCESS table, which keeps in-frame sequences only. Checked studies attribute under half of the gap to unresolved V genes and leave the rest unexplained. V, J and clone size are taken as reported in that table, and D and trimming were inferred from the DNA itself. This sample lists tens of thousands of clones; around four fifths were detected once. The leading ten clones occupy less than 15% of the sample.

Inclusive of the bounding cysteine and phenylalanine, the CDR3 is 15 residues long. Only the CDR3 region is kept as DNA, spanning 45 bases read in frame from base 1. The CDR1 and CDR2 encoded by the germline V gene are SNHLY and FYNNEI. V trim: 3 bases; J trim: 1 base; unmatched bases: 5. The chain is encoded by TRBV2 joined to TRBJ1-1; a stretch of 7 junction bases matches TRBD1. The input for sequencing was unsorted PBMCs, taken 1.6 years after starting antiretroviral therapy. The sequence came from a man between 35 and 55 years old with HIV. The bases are TGTGCCAGCAGTGATAGGGACAGTAGGAACACTGAAGCTTTCTTT. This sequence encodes CASSDRDSRNTEAFF.